Shown below are 29 T cell receptor beta chains from a single sample sequenced in a study of T cell responses to AZD1222 COVID-19 vaccine (dated by TCRdb to the early 2020s). Library prep was done by the immunoSEQ multiplex PCR assay. TCRdb re-hosts the immuneACCESS table, in-frame sequences only. Its copies lack some clones; in the studies checked, an unresolved V gene accounts for under half of them, and the cause for the rest is not known. For this sample there are about 96,000 clones; roughly 88% appear just once. The ten largest clones capture roughly 25% of the sample. In light of the paper, this sample's time point label describes: baseline before first vaccination. The sample here was peripheral blood, taken on day 0 of AZD1222 vaccination. Every receptor here comes from an adult in good health.

J is TRBJ1-6 and V is TRBV28; a possible D gene is TRBD1 (5 bases). Between the trimmed V and J ends, which lost 5 bases and 9 bases, there was a span of 20 bases. This CDR3 has 16 amino acids. From germline, CDR1 is MDHEN and CDR2 SYDVKM. The chain's CDR3 is CASSPGGLGGISPLHF. DNA of the CDR3: TGTGCCAGCAGTCCCGGGGGGTTGGGAGGGATTTCACCCCTCCACTTT.

The chain carries TRBV4-1 and TRBJ2-2; D gene uncertain. Germline assignment: CDR1 MGHRA and CDR2 YSYEKL. The V end lost 0 bases, the J end lost 4 bases, and 9 bases lay between the germline ends. The CDR3 covers 15 residues. The CDR3 here is CASSQEPGFTGELFF. For the CDR3, the DNA is TGCGCCAGCAGCCAAGAACCAGGCTTCACCGGGGAGCTGTTTTTT.

CDR3 coding DNA: TGTGCCAGCAGCGTAGAAGATACGCAGTATTTT. Translated, it gives CASSVEDTQYF. The J gene is TRBJ2-3, the V gene TRBV9, with unresolved D. From germline, CDR1 is SGDLS and CDR2 YYNGEE. The CDR3 loop spans 11 amino acids. With 0 bases removed from V and 5 bases from J, the gap between germline ends came to 1 base.

This rearrangement joins TRBV30 to TRBJ2-7; 10 bases are shared with TRBD2. Per germline, CDR1 GTSNPN and CDR2 SVGIG (reference sequence). This CDR3 has 13 amino acids. CDR3 nucleotide sequence: TGTGCTCTATATCCTAGCGGGAGTTACGAGCAGTACTTC. It specifies CALYPSGSYEQYF.

The chain couples TRBV5-6 to TRBJ2-7; D remains unclear. Germline CDR1 SGHDT, CDR2 YYEEEE. V lost 4 bases, J lost 1 base, and 12 bases lay in between. CDR3 length: 14 amino acids. In DNA, the CDR3 is TGTGCCAGCAGCCCTGGGATCCTTTCCTACGAGCAGTACTTC. This sequence encodes CASSPGILSYEQYF.

This chain's CDR3 is CASRDPGGPTWEQYF. For the CDR3, the DNA is TGTGCCAGTAGGGATCCAGGGGGCCCCACCTGGGAGCAGTACTTC. The chain joins TRBV19 to TRBJ2-7, with TRBD1 matching 8 bases. The CDR3 has 15 amino acids. V lost 6 bases and J lost 7; bases outside the gene matches: 14. CDR1 and CDR2 (germline): LNHDA, SQIVND (reference sequence).

The gene calls are TRBV30 and TRBJ1-4; a weak D match, TRBD1 (6 bases). CDR3 length: 13 residues. The germline CDR1 and CDR2 sequences are GTSNPN and SVGIG (reference sequence). The V gene lost 5 bases and the J gene lost 12 bases, with 19 bases spanning the gap. The CDR3 bases are TGTGCCTGGGTGCCGGGGGGGCCGAGGGAACTGTTTTTT. Translated: CAWVPGGPRELFF.

The rearrangement links TRBV7-2 to TRBJ2-7; D not resolved. The length of the CDR3 is 12 residues. Looked up from germline, CDR1 is SGHTA and CDR2 is FQGNSA. Deletions cut 1 base from V and 5 bases from J, with 6 bases between. The CDR3 loop is CASSLDRHEQYF. Here the CDR3 DNA reads TGTGCCAGCAGCTTAGATAGGCACGAGCAGTACTTC.

V usage is TRBV18 and J usage is TRBJ2-7; tentatively, D is TRBD1 (5 bases). Germline-derived CDR1 and CDR2 are KGHSH and LQKENI. The CDR3 length is 17 residues. Trimming took 2 bases from V and 3 from J, leaving 20 bases between them. The CDR3 bases are TGTGCCAGCTCACCAGTCCGACTTCGGACCCAGGGCTACGAGCAGTACTTC. Residues: CASSPVRLRTQGYEQYF.

J is TRBJ2-7 and V is TRBV12-5; D unresolved. The CDR3 covers 12 residues. V was cut by 7 bases and J by 5 bases, with 12 bases left in between. CDR1 is LGHNT and CDR2 is FRNRAP in the germline V gene. CDR3 region: CASVWGKDEQYF. For the CDR3, the DNA is TGTGCTAGTGTCTGGGGAAAGGACGAGCAGTACTTC. The whole variable domain, filled in from reference TRBV12-5 and TRBJ2-7, reads DARVTQTPRHKVTEMGQEVTMRCQPILGHNTVFWYRQTMMQGLELLAYFRNRAPLDDSGMPKDRFSAEMPDATLATLKIQPSEPRDSAVYFCASVWGKDEQYFGPGTRLTVT.

This clone was seen a single time. V usage is TRBV20-1 and J usage is TRBJ1-1, with D hard to call. Germline V CDR1 and CDR2: DFQATT, SNEGSKA (reference sequence). The CDR3 consists of 14 residues. Trimming pared 3 bases from V and 0 bases from J, leaving 11 bases between. The CDR3 DNA reads as TGCAGTGCTAGTTCCGGGCCCGTGAACACTGAAGCTTTCTTT. It is translated as CSASSGPVNTEAFF.

A single count supports this clone. The CDR3 region has the DNA TGTGCCAGCTCACCCTCTGCGGGGGCTTCCTACGAGCAGTACTTC. This encodes CASSPSAGASYEQYF. The rearrangement links TRBV18 to TRBJ2-7; D might be TRBD2 (7 bases). V was trimmed by 3 bases and J by 1 base, leaving 13 bases between them. This CDR3 region has 15 residues. CDR1 KGHSH and CDR2 LQKENI come from the germline V gene.

V gene TRBV7-2 combines with J gene TRBJ1-2; D is uncertain. The CDR3 length is 16 residues. V lost 1 base, J lost 1 base, and 13 bases lay in between. Germline V gene lookup returns CDR1 SGHTA and CDR2 FQGNSA. CDR3 DNA: TGTGCCAGCAGCTTAGGTGCTGGACGGAGTAACTATGGCTACACCTTC. It encodes CASSLGAGRSNYGYTF. The full variable domain, with the rest looked up from reference TRBV7-2 and TRBJ1-2, is GAGVSQSPSNKVTEKGKDVELRCDPISGHTALYWYRQSLGQGLEFLIYFQGNSAPDKSGLPSDRFSAERTGGSVSTLTIQRTQQEDSAVYLCASSLGAGRSNYGYTFGSGTRLTVV.

Note on this clone: Germline and junction disagree at one end, which may indicate a read error. The rearrangement joins TRBV12-3 or TRBV12-4 to TRBJ2-5; a possible D gene is TRBD2 (6 bases). The CDR3 is 12 residues long. CDR3: CASCLEGETQYF. The CDR3 region has the DNA TGTGCCAGCTGTTTGGAGGGAGAGACCCAGTACTTC.

The sample holds one count of this clone. This chain joins TRBV28 and TRBJ1-5, with D unclear. The germline V and J ends were trimmed by 1 base and 2 bases, with 9 bases remaining between them. Germline CDR1 reads MDHEN; CDR2 reads SYDVKM. This CDR3 has 15 residues. CDR3 protein: CASSLSGGGNQPQHF. The CDR3 DNA reads as TGTGCCAGCAGTTTATCGGGCGGGGGCAATCAGCCCCAGCATTTT.

The rearrangement uses TRBV18 and TRBJ1-2; 9 bases align to TRBD1. In germline, CDR1 is KGHSH, CDR2 LQKENI. The CDR3 totals 14 residues. Trimming removed 6 bases from V and 4 bases from J; junction bases left unmatched: 6. CDR3: CASSPGQGSYGYTF. CDR3 nucleotides: TGTGCCAGCTCCCCCGGACAGGGGAGCTATGGCTACACCTTC.

The chain joins TRBV5-1 to TRBJ1-2, with 7 bases identical to TRBD1. With V trimmed by 3 bases and J by 4 bases, 3 bases remained unmatched. The CDR3 spans 13 residues. Germline CDR1 is SGHRS and CDR2 is YFSETQ. The CDR3 bases are TGCGCCAGCAGCTCCCGGGACAGCTATGGCTACACCTTC. Protein: CASSSRDSYGYTF.

The chain combines TRBV7-2 with TRBJ2-1, with D maybe TRBD1 (6 bases). Trimming removed 5 bases from V and 6 bases from J, with 11 bases in between. CDR1 and CDR2 (germline): SGHTA, FQGNSA. The CDR3 consists of 13 residues. The CDR3: CASSAIQGNEQFF. The CDR3 region has the DNA TGTGCCAGCAGCGCAATACAGGGCAATGAGCAGTTCTTC.

V usage is TRBV28 and J usage is TRBJ2-4; perhaps TRBD1 as D (7 bases). Germline lookup yields CDR1 MDHEN and CDR2 SYDVKM. The V and J ends lost 6 bases and 16 bases respectively, with 19 bases between them. CDR3 length equals 12 residues. CDR3 protein: CASSPPAGQYYF. CDR3 sequence (DNA): TGTGCCAGCAGCCCCCCTGCGGGACAGTATTACTTC.

The chain links TRBV6-1 to TRBJ1-1; D remains unclear. Germline values: CDR1 MNHNS, CDR2 SASEGT. The ends were cut back, 2 bases at V and 6 bases at J, with 13 bases in the middle. The CDR3 has 14 residues. The CDR3 DNA reads TGTGCCAGCAGTGAACCCCAGGCTGCGTCTGAAGCTTTCTTT. It codes for CASSEPQAASEAFF.

The rearrangement uses TRBV13 and TRBJ1-3, with D tentatively TRBD1 (6 bases). Trimming pared 4 bases from V and 6 bases from J, leaving 7 bases between. The CDR3 loop spans 12 amino acids. CDR1 and CDR2 (germline): PRHDT, FYEKMQ (reference sequence). The CDR3 reads CASSSGVNTIYF. The CDR3 region has the DNA TGTGCCAGCAGCTCAGGGGTAAACACCATATATTTT.

The V gene is TRBV14, the J gene TRBJ2-7, with D tentatively TRBD1 (7 bases). The V end lost 4 bases, the J end lost 6 bases, and 16 bases lay between the germline ends. This CDR3 contains 14 residues. CDR1 and CDR2 from the germline V gene are SGHDN and FVKESK. For the CDR3, the DNA is TGTGCCAGCAGCCGCCGGAGACAGGGAGGCGAGCAGTACTTC. Amino acid sequence: CASSRRRQGGEQYF.

V usage is TRBV25-1 and J usage is TRBJ2-3, with TRBD1 matching 8 bases. CDR3 length: 13 residues. Germline CDR1 is MGHDK and CDR2 is SYGVNS. V lost 5 bases to trimming and J lost 9 bases; unmatched junction nucleotides: 7. Here the CDR3 DNA reads TGTGCCAGCAGTCTGACAGGGGCCAGGACGCAGTATTTT. Its translation is CASSLTGARTQYF. The whole variable domain, filled in from reference TRBV25-1 and TRBJ2-3, reads EADIYQTPRYLVIGTGKKITLECSQTMGHDKMYWYQQDPGMELHLIHYSYGVNSTEKGDLSSESTVSRIRTEHFPLTLESARPSHTSQYLCASSLTGARTQYFGPGTRLTVL.

The CDR3 nucleotides read TGTGCCAGCAGAGAGCGGGGTCCGATGAACACTGAAGCTTTCTTT. Translation: CASRERGPMNTEAFF. This rearrangement joins TRBV28 to TRBJ1-1, with D unresolved. Trimming removed 6 bases from V and 0 bases from J, with 14 bases in between. The CDR3 extends over 15 amino acids. Germline values: CDR1 MDHEN, CDR2 SYDVKM.

The chain uses TRBV11-1 and TRBJ2-7; TRBD1 aligns across 7 bases. Losses at the gene ends were 3 bases for V and 2 bases for J; bases not matched to a gene: 1. The CDR3 length is 13 residues. Looked up from germline, CDR1 is SGHAT and CDR2 is FQDESV (reference sequence). DNA for the CDR3: TGTGCCAGCAGCTTTGGACAGGCCTACGAGCAGTACTTC. Amino acids: CASSFGQAYEQYF.

This rearrangement joins TRBV7-9 to TRBJ1-4; D may be TRBD1 (5 bases). Trimming took 7 bases from V and 5 from J, leaving 14 bases between them. CDR1 and CDR2 (germline): SEHNR, FQNEAQ (reference sequence). This CDR3 is built from 14 residues. The CDR3 spells CASTYGGGNEKLFF. CDR3 coding DNA: TGTGCCAGCACCTATGGGGGGGGGAATGAAAAACTGTTTTTT.

This clone has just one count. The genes are TRBV28 and TRBJ2-7; 13 nucleotides line up with TRBD2. The CDR3 contains 16 residues. J was trimmed by 4 bases and V by 5 bases; bases with no gene match: 8. In germline, CDR1 is MDHEN, CDR2 SYDVKM. The CDR3, as DNA: TGTGCCAGCAGTCCGGGACTAGCGGGGAGACGGTACGAGCAGTACTTC. Amino acid sequence: CASSPGLAGRRYEQYF.

This chain connects TRBV30 to TRBJ2-7; D remains ambiguous. V was clipped by 2 bases and J by 3 bases, with 5 bases between them. The CDR3 has 11 amino acids. Germline values: CDR1 GTSNPN, CDR2 SVGIG (reference sequence). CDR3 residues: CAWSLGYEQYF. CDR3 sequence (DNA): TGTGCCTGGAGTCTCGGCTACGAGCAGTACTTC.

Written as DNA, the CDR3 is TGTGCCAGCAGTTTCGAGACTCATAATTCACCCCTCCACTTT. As protein: CASSFETHNSPLHF. The chain recombines TRBV27 with TRBJ1-6; D remains unclear. CDR3 length: 14 residues. The germline gives CDR1 MNHEY, CDR2 SMNVEV (reference sequence). V was clipped by 3 bases and J by 5 bases, with 8 bases between them.